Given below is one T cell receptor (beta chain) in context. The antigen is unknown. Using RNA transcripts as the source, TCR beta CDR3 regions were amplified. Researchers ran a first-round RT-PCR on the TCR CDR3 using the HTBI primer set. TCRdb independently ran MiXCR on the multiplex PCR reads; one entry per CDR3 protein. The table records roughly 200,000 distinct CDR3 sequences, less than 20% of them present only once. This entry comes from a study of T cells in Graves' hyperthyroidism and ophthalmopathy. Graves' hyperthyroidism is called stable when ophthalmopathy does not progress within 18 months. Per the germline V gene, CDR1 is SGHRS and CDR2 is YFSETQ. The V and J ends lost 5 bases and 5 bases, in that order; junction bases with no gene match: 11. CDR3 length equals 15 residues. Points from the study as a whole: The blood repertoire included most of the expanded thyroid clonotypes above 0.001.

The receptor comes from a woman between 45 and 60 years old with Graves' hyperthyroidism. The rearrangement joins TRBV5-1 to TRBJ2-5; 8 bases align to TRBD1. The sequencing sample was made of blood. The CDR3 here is CASSLGRGPWETQYF. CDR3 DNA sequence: TGCGCCAGCAGTCTGGGCAGGGGGCCATGGGAGACCCAGTACTTC.